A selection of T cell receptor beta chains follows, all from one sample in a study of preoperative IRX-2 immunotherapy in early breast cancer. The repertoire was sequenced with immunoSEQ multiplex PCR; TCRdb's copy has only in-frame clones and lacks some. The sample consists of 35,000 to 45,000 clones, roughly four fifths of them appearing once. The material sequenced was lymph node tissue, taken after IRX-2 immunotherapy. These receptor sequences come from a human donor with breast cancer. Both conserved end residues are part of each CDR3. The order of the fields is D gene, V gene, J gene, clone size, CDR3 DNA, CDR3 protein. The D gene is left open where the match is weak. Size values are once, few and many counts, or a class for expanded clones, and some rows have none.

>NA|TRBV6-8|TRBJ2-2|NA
TGTGCCAGCAGTTACAGAGCCCGGGGGACCGGGGAGCTGTTTTTT
CASSYRARGTGELFF
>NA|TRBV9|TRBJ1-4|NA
TGTGCCAGCAGCGTAGAAGGCAGGCAGGGTGAAAAACTGTTTTTT
CASSVEGRQGEKLFF
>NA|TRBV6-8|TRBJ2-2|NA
TGTGCCAGCAGGTGGAGGACCACCGGGGAGCTGTTTTTT
CASRWRTTGELFF
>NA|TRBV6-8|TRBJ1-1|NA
TGTGCCAGCAGTGTTACGCATGAGGGGAACACTGAAGCTTTCTTT
CASSVTHEGNTEAFF
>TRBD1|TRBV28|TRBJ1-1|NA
TGTGCCAGCAGTGCCGGGACAGGGGTACTAAACACTGAAGCTTTCTTT
CASSAGTGVLNTEAFF
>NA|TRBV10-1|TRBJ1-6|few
TGCGCCAGCAGAAGGCAACCGGATTCACCCCTCCACTTT
CASRRQPDSPLHF
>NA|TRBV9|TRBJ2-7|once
TGTGCCAGCAGTGACAAGGCAGGGAGCTACGAGCAGTACTTC
CASSDKAGSYEQYF
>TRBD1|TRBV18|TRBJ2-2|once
TGTGCCAGCTCACCGACGACAGGGGCGCACGGGGAGCTGTTTTTT
CASSPTTGAHGELFF
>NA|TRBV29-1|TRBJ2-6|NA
TGCAGCGTTGTGGATAAGGCTGGGGCCAACGTCCTGACTTTC
CSVVDKAGANVLTF
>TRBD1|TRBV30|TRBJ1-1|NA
TGTGCCTGGAGTGTACCCAGACAGGGGAACACTGAAGCTTTCTTT
CAWSVPRQGNTEAFF
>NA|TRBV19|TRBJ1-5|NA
TGTGCCAGTAGTAAACAGGGTTGGAATCAGCCCCAGCATTTT
CASSKQGWNQPQHF
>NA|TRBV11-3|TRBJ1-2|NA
TGTGCCAGCAGCTTGGTCAGTGTATTGCAAGGCGGCTACACCTTC
CASSLVSVLQGGYTF
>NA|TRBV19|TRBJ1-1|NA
TGTGCCAGTAGTATCGGCAGTGAAGCTTTCTTT
CASSIGSEAFF
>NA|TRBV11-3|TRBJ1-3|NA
TGTGCCAGCAGCTTCGGGGATTCGTCTGGAAACACCATATATTTT
CASSFGDSSGNTIYF
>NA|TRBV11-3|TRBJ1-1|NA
TGTGCCAGCAGCTTGGGAGGGGCCAACACTGAAGCTTTCTTT
CASSLGGANTEAFF
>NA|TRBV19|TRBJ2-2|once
TGTGCCAGTAGTATATACCTAGTCGGGGAGCTGTTTTTT
CASSIYLVGELFF
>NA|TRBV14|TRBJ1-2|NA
TGTGCCAGCAGCCAAGATCAAAACAGGGTTAGTGGCTACACCTTC
CASSQDQNRVSGYTF
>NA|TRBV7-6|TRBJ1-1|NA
TGTGCCAGCAGCCAAGGCAGGGTCTCCGTTGAAGCTTTCTTT
CASSQGRVSVEAFF
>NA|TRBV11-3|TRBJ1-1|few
TGTGCCAGCAGTCCAGTATACCAGAACACTGAAGCTTTCTTT
CASSPVYQNTEAFF
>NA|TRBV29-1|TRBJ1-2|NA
TGCAGCGTGAGGGAAGGAGGCTATGGCTACACCTTC
CSVREGGYGYTF
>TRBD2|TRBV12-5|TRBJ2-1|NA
TGTGCCAGCCGAGGGACTAGCGGGGGGAATGAGCAGTTCTTC
CASRGTSGGNEQFF
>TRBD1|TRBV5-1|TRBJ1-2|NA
TGCGCCAGCAGCACCGGGACAGGCAGAATCTATGGCTACACCTTC
CASSTGTGRIYGYTF
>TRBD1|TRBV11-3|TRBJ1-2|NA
TGTGCCAGCAGCAGAGAGACAGGGGGCTATGGCTACACCTTC
CASSRETGGYGYTF
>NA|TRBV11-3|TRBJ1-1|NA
TGTGCCAGCAGCTTAGGCGCCGCGACGGGGATGAACACTGAAGCTTTCTTT
CASSLGAATGMNTEAFF
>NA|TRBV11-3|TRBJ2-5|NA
TGTGCCAGCAGCTTAAGGGGCATACAAGAGACCCAGTACTTC
CASSLRGIQETQYF
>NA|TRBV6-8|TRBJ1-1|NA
TGTGCCACCGGACCTTTAGGCCTTGAAGCTTTCTTT
CATGPLGLEAFF
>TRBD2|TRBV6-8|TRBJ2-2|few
TGTGCCAGCATCTGGGGGGGTCACGGGGAGCTGTTTTTT
CASIWGGHGELFF
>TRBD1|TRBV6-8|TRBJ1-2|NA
TGTGCCAGCGCACCTTCCGGGACAGACTATGGCTACACCTTC
CASAPSGTDYGYTF
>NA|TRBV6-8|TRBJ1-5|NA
TGTGCCAGCAGCCAGGGATTCGGACAGCCCCAGCATTTT
CASSQGFGQPQHF
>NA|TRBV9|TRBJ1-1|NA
TGTGCCAGCAGTTTAGCGGTGGGACTTGGAGCTTTCTTT
CASSLAVGLGAFF
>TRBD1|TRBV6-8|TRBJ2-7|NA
TGTGCCAGCAGTTACTCGAGTTTGGGACAGGGTTACGAGCAGTACTTC
CASSYSSLGQGYEQYF
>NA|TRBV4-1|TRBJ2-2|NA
TGCGCCAGCAGCCAGGGTACCACCGGGGAGCTGTTTTTT
CASSQGTTGELFF
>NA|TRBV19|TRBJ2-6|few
TGTGCCAGTAGACCAAGCTCTGGGGCCAACGTCCTGACTTTC
CASRPSSGANVLTF
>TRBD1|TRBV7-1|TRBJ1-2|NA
TGTGCCAGCAGCCTTCAAGGGGGCGGCTATGGCTACACCTTC
CASSLQGGGYGYTF
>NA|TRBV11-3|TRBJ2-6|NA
TGTGCCAGCAGTATGGCAGAGCACTCTGGGGCCAACGTCCTGACTTTC
CASSMAEHSGANVLTF
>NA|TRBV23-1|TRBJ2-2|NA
TGCGCCAGCAGTCCTGGGAACACCGGGGAGCTGTTTTTT
CASSPGNTGELFF
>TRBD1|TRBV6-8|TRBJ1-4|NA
TGTGCCAGCAGTTACACCGGGACAGTCAACGAAAAACTGTTTTTT
CASSYTGTVNEKLFF
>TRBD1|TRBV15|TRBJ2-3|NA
TGTGCCACCAGCAGAGATATGACGGGCAGGGGGCGAAGCACAGATACGCAGTATTTT
CATSRDMTGRGRSTDTQYF
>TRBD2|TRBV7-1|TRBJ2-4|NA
TGTGCCAGCAGCTTCCCGGGAGGGGAAGGAGCGAACATTCAGTACTTC
CASSFPGGEGANIQYF
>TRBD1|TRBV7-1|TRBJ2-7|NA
TGTGCCAGCAGCCGGGACAGTGAATCCGAGCAGTACTTC
CASSRDSESEQYF
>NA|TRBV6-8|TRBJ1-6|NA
TGTGCCAGCAGGGGCGGACAGTATAATTCACCCCTCCACTTT
CASRGGQYNSPLHF
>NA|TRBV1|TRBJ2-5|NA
TGCGCCAGCAGCCCTCTCACTAGCGGGGGGGCTTTTGGAGAGACCCAGTACTTC
CASSPLTSGGAFGETQYF
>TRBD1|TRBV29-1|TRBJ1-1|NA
TGCAGCGTTGTTGGTCGGTCGACAGGGAGAATAACTGAAGCTTTCTTT
CSVVGRSTGRITEAFF
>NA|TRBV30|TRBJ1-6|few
TGTGCCTGGAGTGTAGGGGGCTCCTATAATTCACCCCTCCACTTT
CAWSVGGSYNSPLHF
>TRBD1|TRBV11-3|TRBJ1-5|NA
TGTGCCAGCAGCTTACGGCAGGGGACAGGGCCCCAGCATTTT
CASSLRQGTGPQHF
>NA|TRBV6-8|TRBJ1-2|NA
TGTGCCAGCAGTTACTCCGCCGGGGATGGCTACACCTTC
CASSYSAGDGYTF
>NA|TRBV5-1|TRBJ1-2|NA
TGCGCCAGCAGCTTGACAGGGACAAGCTATGGCTACACCTTC
CASSLTGTSYGYTF
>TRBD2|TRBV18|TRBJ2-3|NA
TGTGCCAGCTCACCGGCTAGCGGGGGGCAGGATACGCAGTATTTT
CASSPASGGQDTQYF
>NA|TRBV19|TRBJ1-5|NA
TGTGCCAATAGTGGGAAGTATAGCAATCAGCCCCAGCATTTT
CANSGKYSNQPQHF
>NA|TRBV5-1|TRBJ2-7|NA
TGCGCCAGCAGCTTTACAGGGATCGCATACGAGCAGTACTTC
CASSFTGIAYEQYF
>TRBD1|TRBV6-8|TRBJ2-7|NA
TGTGCCAGCAGAATACCTATCGGGACAGGGTCCTACGAGCAGTACTTC
CASRIPIGTGSYEQYF